A single sample is the source of the 32 T cell receptor beta chains below, sequenced in a study of CDR3 diversity in severe acne. MiXCR was run by TCRdb on the PCR reads, yielding one entry per CDR3 protein. The table has 84,000 or so distinct CDR3 sequences, 45% to 55% seen once. Sequenced input: blood. The origin of the receptors is a male donor in good health, serving as a control.

This clonotype has just a few counts. The genes are TRBV11-2 and TRBJ1-2; TRBD1 agrees at 9 bases. The CDR3 extends over 14 amino acids. V shed 5 bases, J shed 7 bases, and the junction held 8 bases outside the gene matches. CDR1 SGHAT and CDR2 FQNNGV come from the germline V gene. In DNA form, the CDR3 reads TGTGCCAGCAGCGGCCGGACAGGGGTTTTTGGCTACACCTTC. Amino acid sequence: CASSGRTGVFGYTF. Combining the CDR3 with reference TRBV11-2 and TRBJ1-2 gives the whole variable domain EAGVAQSPRYKIIEKRQSVAFWCNPISGHATLYWYQQILGQGPKLLIQFQNNGVVDDSQLPKDRFSAERLKGVDSTLKIQPAKLEDSAVYLCASSGRTGVFGYTFGSGTRLTVV.

Points on this clonotype: The conserved closing phenylalanine or tryptophan is absent in this CDR3, likely reflecting a read error. It is unclear where the CDR3 begins or ends on the DNA, so no DNA is shown, and the CDR3 is as TCRdb lists it. The chain combines TRBV28 with TRBJ1-6; the table's D call, TRBD1, was not checked against the DNA. The CDR3 sequence runs 10 residues, both termini included. Per the germline V gene, CDR1 is MDHEN and CDR2 is SYDVKM. The CDR3 reads CASSAGQGNS.

This clonotype was seen a few times. The chain couples TRBV28 to TRBJ1-6; D not certain. V was pared by 6 bases and J by 5 bases, with 11 bases between. The germline gives CDR1 MDHEN, CDR2 SYDVKM. The CDR3 consists of 14 residues. Written as DNA, the CDR3 is TGTGCCAGCAGGGAGACCCTAAATAATTCACCCCTCCACTTT. As protein: CASRETLNNSPLHF.

The chain is built from TRBV12-3 or TRBV12-4 and TRBJ2-3; 16 bases line up with TRBD2. This CDR3 contains 17 residues. Unmatched junction bases numbered 7, after V lost 6 bases and J lost 4 bases. CDR3 in DNA: TGTGCCAGCAGCCTCGGGACTAGCGGGGGGGCCCCAGATACGCAGTATTTT. This gives the protein CASSLGTSGGAPDTQYF.

This clonotype was recorded at least ten times. A read error may explain this, as a much larger clone is one base away. V gene TRBV2 combines with J gene TRBJ2-5; D possibly corresponds to TRBD1 (6 bases). The CDR3 has 15 amino acids. In germline, CDR1 is SNHLY, CDR2 FYNNEI. Trimming cost V 8 bases and J 5 bases, with 21 bases left between them. CDR3 bases: TGTGCCAGCCAATTAGGGGGTGCAGCGACGGAGACCCAGTACTTC. This sequence encodes CASQLGGAATETQYF.

This clonotype came up many times. This chain links TRBV4-1 with TRBJ1-2, with 8 bases that match TRBD1. Per germline, CDR1 MGHRA and CDR2 YSYEKL. V lost 2 bases, J lost 2 bases, and 7 bases stayed unmatched. This CDR3 spans 16 amino acids. CDR3: CASSQPSGQGNYGYTF. CDR3 bases: TGCGCCAGCAGCCAACCTAGCGGACAGGGCAACTATGGCTACACCTTC.

This clonotype has only a few counts. This sequence joins TRBV24-1 and TRBJ2-6; TRBD1 matches 7 bases. The length of the CDR3 is 15 residues. V dropped 4 bases and J dropped 4; count of bases not matched to a gene: 3. Per the germline V gene, CDR1 is KGHDR and CDR2 is SFDVKD. The DNA of the CDR3 is TGTGCCACCAGTGACCAGGGGGTCGGGGCCAACGTCCTGACTTTC. Its protein product is CATSDQGVGANVLTF.

The rearrangement uses TRBV5-6 and TRBJ2-7; D is uncertain. The V and J ends lost 3 bases and 3 bases respectively, with 7 bases between them. CDR1 and CDR2 (germline): SGHDT, YYEEEE. The CDR3 sequence is 12 residues long. This chain's CDR3 is CASSWANYEQYF. For the CDR3, the DNA is TGTGCCAGCAGCTGGGCAAACTACGAGCAGTACTTC.

This chain uses TRBV12-3 or TRBV12-4 with TRBJ1-2; no clear D. V gave up 6 bases and J gave up 0 bases, with 8 bases separating them. The CDR3 is made up of 13 amino acids. Written as DNA, the CDR3 is TGTGCCAGCAGCCTGACACCTAACTATGGCTACACCTTC. This gives the protein CASSLTPNYGYTF.

The chain carries TRBV24-1 and TRBJ1-2, with unresolved D. CDR1 and CDR2 (germline): KGHDR, SFDVKD. This CDR3 has 14 amino acids. V was pared by 7 bases and J by 4 bases, with 15 bases between. CDR3 sequence reads: CATSSRYLGYGYTF. CDR3 nucleotides: TGTGCCACCAGCAGTAGGTATCTTGGCTATGGCTACACCTTC.

This clonotype was observed at least ten times. The V and J genes are TRBV24-1 and TRBJ1-6, with a weak D call TRBD1 (5 bases). The V end lost 9 bases, the J end lost 4 bases, and 9 bases lay between the germline ends. The CDR3 consists of 13 residues. Germline V gene lookup returns CDR1 KGHDR and CDR2 SFDVKD. Here the CDR3 DNA reads TGTGCCACCCAGGGACGGTATAATTCACCCCTCCACTTT. Translated, it gives CATQGRYNSPLHF.

This clonotype was observed at least ten times. This sequence joins TRBV20-1 and TRBJ2-7; 8 nucleotides match TRBD1. The CDR3 runs to 12 residues. Germline CDR1 and CDR2: DFQATT and SNEGSKA (reference sequence). V trimming: 3 bases; J trimming: 10 bases; junction bases outside the gene matches: 8. The CDR3 DNA is TGCAGTGCTAGTCAACAGGGGGGCAACCAGTACTTC. Its protein is CSASQQGGNQYF.

This clonotype qualifies as medium-sized (0.01 to 0.1%). The gene calls are TRBV20-1 and TRBJ1-6; the D gene is possibly TRBD1 (6 bases). The CDR3 is made up of 13 amino acids. Between the trimmed V and J ends, which lost 3 bases and 9 bases, there was a span of 12 bases. Germline V gene data show CDR1 as DFQATT and CDR2 as SNEGSKA (reference sequence). CDR3 DNA sequence: TGCAGTGCTAGCGGGACAATCGGTTCACCCCTCCACTTT. Translation: CSASGTIGSPLHF.

This clonotype was picked up a small number of times. This sequence joins TRBV2 and TRBJ1-1; D unresolved. This CDR3 has 14 amino acids. Germline loops: CDR1 SNHLY, CDR2 FYNNEI. V lost 0 bases, J lost 1 base, and 6 bases lay in between. The CDR3 DNA follows: TGTGCCAGCAGTGAAGCGACCTGGAACACTGAAGCTTTCTTT. Translated: CASSEATWNTEAFF.

The chain joins TRBV2 to TRBJ1-5; D is unresolved. The V end was cut by 4 bases, the J end by 3 bases, with 13 bases between. The length of the CDR3 is 15 residues. In germline, CDR1 is SNHLY, CDR2 FYNNEI. The CDR3 spells CASSGAGVLNQPQHF. The CDR3 DNA follows: TGTGCCAGCAGTGGGGCCGGGGTCCTCAATCAGCCCCAGCATTTT.

The chain has TRBV10-3 and TRBJ1-2; D unresolved. V dropped 2 bases and J dropped 3 bases, with 19 bases sitting between them. Germline V gene lookup returns CDR1 ENHRY and CDR2 SYGVKD. The CDR3 consists of 17 residues. The chain's CDR3 is CAISELLWTEVDYGYTF. The CDR3 DNA reads as TGTGCCATCAGTGAGCTTTTGTGGACGGAGGTGGACTATGGCTACACCTTC.

Sample share makes this clonotype medium-sized. The chain joins TRBV7-9 to TRBJ2-1; TRBD2 aligns across 9 bases. CDR1 and CDR2 from the germline V gene are SEHNR and FQNEAQ (reference sequence). The length of the CDR3 is 16 residues. V dropped 0 bases and J dropped 7; count of bases not matched to a gene: 7. The CDR3: CASSLAAGGPRNEQFF. CDR3 nucleotides: TGTGCCAGCAGCTTAGCGGCGGGGGGGCCGCGGAATGAGCAGTTCTTC.

The chain couples TRBV2 to TRBJ2-1; 10 nucleotides match TRBD1. The CDR3 has 12 amino acids. After removal of 6 bases from V and 8 bases from J, the junction contained 1 base not matched to a gene. Germline-derived CDR1 and CDR2 are SNHLY and FYNNEI. CDR3 amino acids: CASRTGGHEQFF. Written as DNA, the CDR3 is TGTGCCAGCAGGACAGGGGGCCATGAGCAGTTCTTC.

The V and J genes are TRBV15 and TRBJ2-3; D is possibly TRBD2 (5 bases). The germline V gene encodes CDR1 LNHNV and CDR2 YYDKDF (reference sequence). This CDR3 is built from 15 residues. Deletions cut 8 bases from V and 0 bases from J, with 15 bases between. This CDR3 reads CATRGRGASTDTQYF. Here the CDR3 DNA reads TGTGCCACCCGCGGACGGGGTGCTAGCACAGATACGCAGTATTTT.

This clonotype was seen a few times. The chain combines TRBV7-6 with TRBJ2-7; D possibly corresponds to TRBD2 (5 bases). Deletions cut 1 base from V and 5 bases from J, with 12 bases between. CDR3 length: 14 amino acids. Germline CDR1 and CDR2: SGHVS and FNYEAQ. As DNA, the CDR3 is TGTGCCAGCAGCTTAGGGAGAGGGATCGACGAGCAGTACTTC. It translates to CASSLGRGIDEQYF.

This clonotype has just one count. The chain links TRBV19 to TRBJ2-3; 7 nucleotides agree with TRBD2. CDR3 length: 13 residues. V trimming: 7 bases; J trimming: 12 bases; junction bases outside the gene matches: 13. CDR1 and CDR2 from the germline V gene are LNHDA and SQIVND (reference sequence). This chain's CDR3 is CASKRGDTDPQYF. The DNA for the CDR3 is TGTGCCAGTAAGCGGGGAGACACAGACCCTCAGTATTTT.

The chain combines TRBV2 with TRBJ1-1; 10 nucleotides match TRBD1. CDR1 is SNHLY, CDR2 FYNNEI, per germline. V trimming: 7 bases; J trimming: 4 bases; junction bases outside the gene matches: 15. This CDR3 is built from 17 residues. For the CDR3, the DNA is TGTGCCAGCAACCTTCGCGGGACAGGGGTGAGGATCACTGAAGCTTTCTTT. Residues: CASNLRGTGVRITEAFF.

The chain couples TRBV6-1 to TRBJ1-1; 8 bases are a match to TRBD1. CDR1 is MNHNS and CDR2 is SASEGT in the germline V gene. This CDR3 has 10 residues. Losses at the gene ends were 11 bases for V and 5 bases for J; bases not matched to a gene: 1. The CDR3 loop is CAHRGTEAFF. In DNA form, the CDR3 reads TGTGCCCACAGGGGGACTGAAGCTTTCTTT.

This clonotype was recorded once. The chain uses TRBV11-1 and TRBJ2-6; no firm D call. V was trimmed by 5 bases and J by 0 bases, leaving 11 bases between them. Germline V gene sequence: CDR1 SGHAT, CDR2 FQDESV (reference sequence). CDR3 length: 16 amino acids. CDR3 in amino acids: CASSDTPLSGANVLTF. In DNA form, the CDR3 reads TGTGCCAGCAGCGATACACCACTCTCTGGGGCCAACGTCCTGACTTTC.

A few counts support this clonotype. The chain carries TRBV29-1 and TRBJ1-1, with TRBD1 matching 12 bases. Unmatched junction bases numbered 9, after V lost 6 bases and J lost 4 bases. This CDR3 is 15 amino acids long. Germline CDR1 and CDR2: SQVTM and ANQGSEA. The DNA for the CDR3 is TGCAGCGTAGAGGGGACAGGGGGCGCGGTCACTGAAGCTTTCTTT. Translated: CSVEGTGGAVTEAFF.

The V gene is TRBV19, the J gene TRBJ1-2; unclear D gene. V lost 9 bases and J 8 bases, leaving 13 bases between the germline ends. The CDR3 runs to 11 residues. Germline values: CDR1 LNHDA, CDR2 SQIVND (reference sequence). In DNA, the CDR3 is TGTGCCAGCAGCTCGACGAAAGGCTACACCTTC. It translates to CASSSTKGYTF.

The chain couples TRBV3-1 to TRBJ1-2; tentative D call: TRBD1 (5 bases). The CDR3 runs 13 residues. In germline, CDR1 is LGHDT, CDR2 YNNKEL (reference sequence). Trimming took 4 bases from V and 7 from J, leaving 13 bases between them. This chain's CDR3 is CASSLGTGLGYTF. For the CDR3, the DNA is TGTGCCAGCAGCCTCGGTACGGGGCTTGGCTACACCTTC.

This clonotype was detected many times. This chain connects TRBV10-3 to TRBJ1-2, with a weak D call TRBD1 (6 bases). Germline CDR1 and CDR2: ENHRY and SYGVKD. Trimming left V 1 base short and J 8 bases short, with 8 bases between. The CDR3 spans 12 residues. In nucleotides, the CDR3 is TGTGCCATCAGTGAGTACAGGGACGGCTACACCTTC. This translates into CAISEYRDGYTF.

This clonotype was found a few times. V usage is TRBV25-1 and J usage is TRBJ1-2; no definite D call. V dropped 1 base and J dropped 0 bases, with 6 bases sitting between them. The length of the CDR3 is 14 residues. The germline V gene has CDR1 MGHDK and CDR2 SYGVNS. CDR3 amino acids: CASSELNPNYGYTF. CDR3 bases: TGTGCCAGCAGTGAATTGAATCCTAACTATGGCTACACCTTC.

In this sample, this clonotype turned up a few times. The CDR3 DNA is TGCGCCAGCAGTCCTGGACAGGCCTATGGCTACACCTTC. Translated: CASSPGQAYGYTF. The chain is built from TRBV5-1 and TRBJ1-2; 7 nucleotides match TRBD1. Germline lookup yields CDR1 SGHRS and CDR2 YFSETQ. CDR3 length equals 13 residues. V lost 5 bases to trimming and J lost 4 bases; unmatched junction nucleotides: 5.

This clonotype turned up a few times. The chain recombines TRBV4-1 with TRBJ2-7; possibly TRBD2 for D (5 bases). This CDR3 contains 15 residues. V lost 1 base to trimming and J lost 4 bases, with 14 bases between them. In germline, CDR1 is MGHRA, CDR2 YSYEKL. The DNA for the CDR3 is TGCGCCAGCAGCCAAGGAGAGAGCGGAGCGTACGAGCAGTACTTC. It codes for CASSQGESGAYEQYF.

The chain couples TRBV28 to TRBJ2-3; D call uncertain. Trimming took 10 bases from V and 4 from J, leaving 18 bases between them. The CDR3 runs to 14 residues. Per the germline V gene, CDR1 is MDHEN and CDR2 is SYDVKM. CDR3 DNA sequence: TGTGCCACCACTGGGAATCAAGGGCCAGATACGCAGTATTTT. It specifies CATTGNQGPDTQYF.